Listed here are 15 T cell receptor beta chains from one sample, sequenced in a study of response to subunit inactivated influenza vaccine. TCRdb re-derived calls from the RT-PCR reads in MiXCR, one entry per CDR3 protein. The sample holds about half a million distinct CDR3 sequences, over 9.5% seen once. This material consisted of PBMCs from blood, taken about 6 weeks after vaccination. The source is a man over 45 who received an inactivated influenza vaccine.

This clonotype was recorded a few times. J is TRBJ2-1 and V is TRBV10-3; the D is unclear. Germline CDR1 ENHRY, CDR2 SYGVKD. The CDR3 runs 15 residues. Between the trimmed V and J ends, which lost 2 bases and 6 bases, there was a span of 14 bases. The DNA of the CDR3 is TGTGCCATCAGTGAGCCAGCTAGGTCACGCAATGAGCAGTTCTTC. Amino acid sequence: CAISEPARSRNEQFF.

This clonotype was counted a few times. This rearrangement joins TRBV7-6 to TRBJ2-3, with D possibly matching TRBD2 (5 bases). V was trimmed by 5 bases and J by 2 bases, leaving 8 bases between them. Germline V lookup: CDR1 SGHVS, CDR2 FNYEAQ. The CDR3 spans 13 residues. The CDR3: CASSTRDTDTQYF. The CDR3 DNA reads as TGTGCCAGCAGCACCCGGGACACAGATACGCAGTATTTT.

The chain has TRBV6-5 and TRBJ1-2; TRBD1 might be the D (6 bases). V was pared by 0 bases and J by 5 bases, with 10 bases between. Germline V gene data show CDR1 as MNHEY and CDR2 as SVGAGI. The CDR3 has 14 residues. This CDR3 reads CASSYSSGVYGYTF. For the CDR3, the DNA is TGTGCCAGCAGTTACTCGTCAGGGGTATATGGCTACACCTTC.

This clonotype was observed a few times. This chain connects TRBV12-3 or TRBV12-4 to TRBJ2-2; unclear D gene. V dropped 3 bases and J dropped 3 bases, with 5 bases sitting between them. The CDR3 is 13 amino acids. The DNA for the CDR3 is TGTGCCAGCAGTTTTCTAGACACCGGGGAGCTGTTTTTT. Protein sequence: CASSFLDTGELFF.

This clonotype has just a few counts. This chain uses TRBV15 with TRBJ2-5, with 8 bases that match TRBD1. Per the germline V gene, CDR1 is LNHNV and CDR2 is YYDKDF (reference sequence). V gave up 4 bases and J gave up 4 bases; unmatched junction bases: 8. CDR3 length: 15 residues. The CDR3 spells CATSTPGTGLETQYF. CDR3 DNA sequence: TGTGCCACCAGCACCCCCGGGACAGGCCTAGAGACCCAGTACTTC.

This clonotype has a count of ten or more. The V gene is TRBV5-1, the J gene TRBJ2-1; tentatively, D is TRBD1 (6 bases). Germline CDR1 is SGHRS and CDR2 is YFSETQ. This CDR3 contains 15 residues. Trimming shortened V by 4 bases and J by 9 bases, and 20 bases separated the two germline ends. The CDR3 sequence: CASSLKQGSLGEQFF. In DNA form, the CDR3 reads TGCGCCAGCAGCCTAAAACAGGGATCGTTGGGTGAGCAGTTCTTC.

The rearrangement uses TRBV5-1 and TRBJ1-3; D is undetermined. The V and J ends lost 0 bases and 0 bases respectively, with 13 bases between them. The CDR3 is 17 amino acids. Germline CDR1 is SGHRS and CDR2 is YFSETQ. Here the CDR3 DNA reads TGCGCCAGCAGCTTGGGTCCAGGCGGAAGCTCTGGAAACACCATATATTTT. It is translated as CASSLGPGGSSGNTIYF. Full variable domain (remainder filled in from reference TRBV5-1 and TRBJ1-3): KAGVTQTPRYLIKTRGQQVTLSCSPISGHRSVSWYQQTPGQGLQFLFEYFSETQRNKGNFPGRFSGRQFSNSRSEMNVSTLELGDSALYLCASSLGPGGSSGNTIYFGEGSWLTVV.

The genes are TRBV5-6 and TRBJ2-5; D call uncertain. The V and J ends lost 0 bases and 2 bases respectively, with 11 bases between them. This CDR3 has 15 residues. Germline values: CDR1 SGHDT, CDR2 YYEEEE. CDR3 DNA sequence: TGTGCCAGCAGCTTGGGCTTTATCGAACAAGAGACCCAGTACTTC. Residues: CASSLGFIEQETQYF.

V usage is TRBV5-1 and J usage is TRBJ1-1, with D unclear. The CDR3 has 13 residues. The germline V gene encodes CDR1 SGHRS and CDR2 YFSETQ. V shed 4 bases and J shed 0 bases, with 7 bases lying between them. Here the CDR3 DNA reads TGCGCCAGCAGCAAGGCGGTGAACACTGAAGCTTTCTTT. This gives the protein CASSKAVNTEAFF.

CDR3 amino acids: CASRHAGTSGQAHEQYF. CDR3 coding DNA: TGTGCCAGCAGACATGCCGGGACTAGCGGGCAAGCCCACGAGCAGTACTTC. The chain carries TRBV6-2 or TRBV6-3 and TRBJ2-7, with 12 nucleotides matching TRBD2. Trimming at V came to 6 bases and at J to 5 bases, leaving 14 bases not matched to a gene. The germline CDR1 and CDR2 sequences are MNHEY and SVGEGT. The CDR3 is 17 residues long.

The chain combines TRBV6-2 or TRBV6-3 with TRBJ2-5; D may be TRBD2 (6 bases). The germline V gene has CDR1 MNHEY and CDR2 SVGEGT. V lost 6 bases and J lost 10, with 12 bases in between. This CDR3 is 11 amino acids long. The CDR3 spells CASSRWGDQYF. DNA for the CDR3: TGTGCCAGCAGCCGATGGGGGGACCAGTACTTC.

Many counts were recorded for this clonotype. The chain carries TRBV12-3 or TRBV12-4 and TRBJ2-1, with 10 bases fitting TRBD2. This CDR3 is built from 15 residues. Trimming removed 2 bases from V and 5 bases from J; junction bases left unmatched: 3. DNA for the CDR3: TGTGCCAGCAGTTTACCTAGCGGGAGCGACAATGAGCAGTTCTTC. It is translated as CASSLPSGSDNEQFF.

There are a few counts of this clonotype. The chain combines TRBV7-9 with TRBJ2-2, with D hard to call. The germline V gene has CDR1 SEHNR and CDR2 FQNEAQ (reference sequence). The length of the CDR3 is 15 residues. With 1 base removed from V and 2 bases from J, the gap between germline ends came to 8 bases. The CDR3 protein is CASSLEQTNTGELFF. The CDR3 region has the DNA TGTGCCAGCAGCTTAGAACAGACTAACACCGGGGAGCTGTTTTTT.

This chain uses TRBV20-1 with TRBJ2-7; TRBD2 matches 8 bases. In germline, CDR1 is DFQATT, CDR2 SNEGSKA (reference sequence). Trimming took 7 bases from V and 2 from J; bases not matched to a gene: 16. The CDR3 has 16 residues. CDR3 protein: CSVRRGSAGGAYEQYF. CDR3 nucleotides: TGCAGTGTCCGGCGGGGTTCGGCGGGAGGAGCCTACGAGCAGTACTTC.

This clonotype has just a few counts. The rearrangement uses TRBV2 and TRBJ2-2, with TRBD2 matching over 9 bases. This CDR3 comprises 14 residues. Germline V gene lookup returns CDR1 SNHLY and CDR2 FYNNEI. J was trimmed by 4 bases and V by 7 bases; bases with no gene match: 4. Here the CDR3 reads CASTMGLATGELFF. The DNA of the CDR3 is TGTGCCAGCACTATGGGACTAGCCACCGGGGAGCTGTTTTTT. Supplemented by reference TRBV2 and TRBJ2-2, the full variable domain reads EPEVTQTPSHQVTQMGQEVILRCVPISNHLYFYWYRQILGQKVEFLVSFYNNEISEKSEIFDDQFSVERPDGSNFTLKIRSTKLEDSAMYFCASTMGLATGELFFGEGSRLTVL.